This TCR beta chain was obtained from a study of shared clonotypes between healthy human individuals. About the study: For every donor, three CD4 naive, three CD4 memory, two CD8 naive and one CD8 memory plates were used.

Samples underwent the assay at deep level. The table came from immunoSEQ multiplex PCR; TCRdb's copy has only in-frame clones and leaves some out. The sample comprises around 980,000 clones, 78% of which are singletons, and roughly 0.61% rests with the top ten. CDR3 length: 14 amino acids. Germline-derived CDR1 and CDR2 are SNHLY and FYNNEI. V was trimmed by 5 bases and J by 0 bases, leaving 8 bases between them. Whole-study results and caveats: Naive CD4 clonotypes were shared across a handful of donors at 4.5% to 6%. Non-shared clonotypes showed lower generation probabilities than clonotypes common to all four donors.

Only a few counts were recorded for this clone. What it binds is not known. Distinct nucleotide sequences in the sample also encode this CDR3. The receptor was derived from a man between 18 and 29 years old in good health. Some clones in this sample may be carry-over from other donors' samples. The sequencing input was memory CD4+ T cells from PBMCs. Subset given: CD45RA-negative fraction. The chain has TRBV2 and TRBJ1-5; D gene uncertain. In nucleotides, the CDR3 is TGTGCCAGCAGTCCACCCTATAGCAATCAGCCCCAGCATTTT. It specifies CASSPPYSNQPQHF.